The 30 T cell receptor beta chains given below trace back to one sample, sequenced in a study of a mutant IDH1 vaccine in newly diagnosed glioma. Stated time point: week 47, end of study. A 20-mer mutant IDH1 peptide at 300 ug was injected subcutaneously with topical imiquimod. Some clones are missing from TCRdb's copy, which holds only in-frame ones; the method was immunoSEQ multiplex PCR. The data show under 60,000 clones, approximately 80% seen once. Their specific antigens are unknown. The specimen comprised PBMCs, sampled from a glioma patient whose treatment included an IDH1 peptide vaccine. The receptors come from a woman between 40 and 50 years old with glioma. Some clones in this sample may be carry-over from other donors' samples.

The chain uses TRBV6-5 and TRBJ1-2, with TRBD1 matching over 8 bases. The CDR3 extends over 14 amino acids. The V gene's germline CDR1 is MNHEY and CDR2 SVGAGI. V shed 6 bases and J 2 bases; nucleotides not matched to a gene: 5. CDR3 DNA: TGTGCCAGCAGAATACAGGGGGGAAACTATGGCTACACCTTC. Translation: CASRIQGGNYGYTF.

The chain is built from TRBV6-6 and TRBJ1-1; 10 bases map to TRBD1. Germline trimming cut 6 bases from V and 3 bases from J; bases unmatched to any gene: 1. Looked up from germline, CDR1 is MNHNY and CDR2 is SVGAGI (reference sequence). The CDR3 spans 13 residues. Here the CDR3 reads CASSDRGHTEAFF. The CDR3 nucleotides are TGTGCCAGCAGCGACAGGGGGCACACTGAAGCTTTCTTT.

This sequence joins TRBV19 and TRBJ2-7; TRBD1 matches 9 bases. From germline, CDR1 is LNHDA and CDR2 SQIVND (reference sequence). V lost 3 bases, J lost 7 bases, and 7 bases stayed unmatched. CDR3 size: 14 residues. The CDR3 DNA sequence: TGTGCCAGTAGTATCAAAGGACAGGGGCGGGAGCAGTACTTC. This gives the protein CASSIKGQGREQYF. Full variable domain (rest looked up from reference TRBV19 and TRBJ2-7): DGGITQSPKYLFRKEGQNVTLSCEQNLNHDAMYWYRQDPGQGLRLIYYSQIVNDFQKGDIAEGYSVSREKKESFPLTVTSAQKNPTAFYLCASSIKGQGREQYFGPGTRLTVT.

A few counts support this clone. CDR3 sequence (DNA): TGTGCCATCAGTGAGAACACTGAAGCTTTCTTT. This sequence encodes CAISENTEAFF. V and J are TRBV10-3 and TRBJ1-1; unclear D gene. In germline, CDR1 is ENHRY, CDR2 SYGVKD. This CDR3 region has 11 residues. Trimming removed 2 bases at V and 2 bases at J, with 0 bases between.

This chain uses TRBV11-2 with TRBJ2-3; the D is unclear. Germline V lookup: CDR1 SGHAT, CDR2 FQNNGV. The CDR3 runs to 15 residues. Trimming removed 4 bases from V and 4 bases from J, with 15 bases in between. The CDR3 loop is CASSSSTTTADTQYF. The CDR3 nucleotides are TGTGCCAGCAGCTCTTCGACAACAACGGCAGATACGCAGTATTTT.

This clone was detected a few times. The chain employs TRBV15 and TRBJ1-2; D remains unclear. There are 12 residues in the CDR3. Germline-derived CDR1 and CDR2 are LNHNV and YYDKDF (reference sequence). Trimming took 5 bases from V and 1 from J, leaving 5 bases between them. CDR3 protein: CATSLDNYGYTF. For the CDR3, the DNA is TGTGCCACCAGCTTGGATAACTATGGCTACACCTTC.

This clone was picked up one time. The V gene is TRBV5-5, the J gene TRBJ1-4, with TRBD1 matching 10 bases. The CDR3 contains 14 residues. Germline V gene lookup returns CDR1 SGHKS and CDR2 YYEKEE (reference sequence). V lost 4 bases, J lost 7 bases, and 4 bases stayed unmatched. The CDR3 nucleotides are TGTGCCAGCAGCGAGGGACAGGGGCGTGAAAAACTGTTTTTT. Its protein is CASSEGQGREKLFF. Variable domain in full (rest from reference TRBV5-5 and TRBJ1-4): DAGVTQSPTHLIKTRGQQVTLRCSPISGHKSVSWYQQVLGQGPQFIFQYYEKEERGRGNFPDRFSARQFPNYSSELNVNALLLGDSALYLCASSEGQGREKLFFGSGTQLSVL.

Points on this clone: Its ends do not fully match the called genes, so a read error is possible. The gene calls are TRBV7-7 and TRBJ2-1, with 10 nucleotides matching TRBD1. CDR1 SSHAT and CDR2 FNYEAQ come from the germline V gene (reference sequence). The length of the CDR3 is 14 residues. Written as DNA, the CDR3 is TGTGCTAGCAGCGCCGGGACAGGGGACAATGAGCAGTTCTTC. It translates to CASSAGTGDNEQFF.

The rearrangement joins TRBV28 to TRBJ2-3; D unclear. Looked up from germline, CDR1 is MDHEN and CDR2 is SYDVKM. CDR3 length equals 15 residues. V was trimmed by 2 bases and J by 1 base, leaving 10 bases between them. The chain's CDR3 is CASSLRPSGTDTQYF. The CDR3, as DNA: TGTGCCAGCAGTTTACGTCCTTCGGGCACAGATACGCAGTATTTT. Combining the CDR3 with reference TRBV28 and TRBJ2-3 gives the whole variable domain DVKVTQSSRYLVKRTGEKVFLECVQDMDHENMFWYRQDPGLGLRLIYFSYDVKMKEKGDIPEGYSVSREKKERFSLILESASTNQTSMYLCASSLRPSGTDTQYFGPGTRLTVL.

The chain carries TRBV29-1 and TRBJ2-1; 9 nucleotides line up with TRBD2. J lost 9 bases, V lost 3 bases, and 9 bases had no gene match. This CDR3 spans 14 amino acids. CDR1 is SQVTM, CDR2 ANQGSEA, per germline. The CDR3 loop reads CSVDRLAADVEQFF. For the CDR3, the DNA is TGCAGCGTTGACCGACTAGCGGCCGACGTTGAGCAGTTCTTC.

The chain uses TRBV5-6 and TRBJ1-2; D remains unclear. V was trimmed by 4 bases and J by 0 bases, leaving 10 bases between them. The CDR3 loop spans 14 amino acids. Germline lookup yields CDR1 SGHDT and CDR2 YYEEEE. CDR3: CASSPSVSNYGYTF. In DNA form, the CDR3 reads TGTGCCAGCAGCCCCAGCGTTTCTAACTATGGCTACACCTTC.

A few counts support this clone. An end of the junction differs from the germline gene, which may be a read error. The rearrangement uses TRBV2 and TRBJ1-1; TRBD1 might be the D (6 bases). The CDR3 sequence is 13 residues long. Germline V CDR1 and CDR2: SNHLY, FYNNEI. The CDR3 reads CASSSTGLPGTLF. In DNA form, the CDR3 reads TGTGCCAGCAGTTCTACAGGGTTACCGGGGACCCTGTTT.

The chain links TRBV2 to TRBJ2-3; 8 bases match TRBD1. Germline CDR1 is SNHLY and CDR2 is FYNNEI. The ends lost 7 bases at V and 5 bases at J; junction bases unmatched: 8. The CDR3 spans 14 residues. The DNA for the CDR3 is TGTGCCAGCACTGGGGGCAGGGGGCAAGATACGCAGTATTTT. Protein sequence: CASTGGRGQDTQYF.

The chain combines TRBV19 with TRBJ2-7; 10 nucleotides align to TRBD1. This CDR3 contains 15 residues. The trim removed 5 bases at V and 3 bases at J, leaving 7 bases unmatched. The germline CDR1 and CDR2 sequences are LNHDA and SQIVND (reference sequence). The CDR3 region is CASSFPGQGHYEQYF. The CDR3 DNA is TGTGCCAGTAGTTTTCCGGGACAGGGGCACTACGAGCAGTACTTC.

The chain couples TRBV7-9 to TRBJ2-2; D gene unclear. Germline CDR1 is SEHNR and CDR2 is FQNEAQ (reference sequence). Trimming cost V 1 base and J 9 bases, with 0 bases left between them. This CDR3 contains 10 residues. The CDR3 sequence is CASSLGELFF. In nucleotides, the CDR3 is TGTGCCAGCAGCTTAGGGGAGCTGTTTTTT.

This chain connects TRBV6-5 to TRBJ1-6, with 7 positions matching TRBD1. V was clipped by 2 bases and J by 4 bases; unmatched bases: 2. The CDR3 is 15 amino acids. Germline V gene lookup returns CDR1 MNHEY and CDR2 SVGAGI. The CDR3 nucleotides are TGTGCCAGCAGTTACGGGACAGCATATAATTCACCCCTCCACTTT. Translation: CASSYGTAYNSPLHF.

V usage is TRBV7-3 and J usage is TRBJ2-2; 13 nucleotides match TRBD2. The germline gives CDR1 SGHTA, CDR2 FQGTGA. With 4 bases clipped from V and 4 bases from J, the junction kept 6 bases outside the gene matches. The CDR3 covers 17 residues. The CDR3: CASSSQLAGGLTGELFF. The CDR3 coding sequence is TGTGCCAGCAGCTCCCAACTAGCGGGGGGGCTCACCGGGGAGCTGTTTTTT.

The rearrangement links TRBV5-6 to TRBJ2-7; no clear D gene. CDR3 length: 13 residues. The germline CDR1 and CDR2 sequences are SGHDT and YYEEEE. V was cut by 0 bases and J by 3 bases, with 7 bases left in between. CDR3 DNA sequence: TGTGCCAGCAGCTTGGTTAAGAACTACGAGCAGTACTTC. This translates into CASSLVKNYEQYF.

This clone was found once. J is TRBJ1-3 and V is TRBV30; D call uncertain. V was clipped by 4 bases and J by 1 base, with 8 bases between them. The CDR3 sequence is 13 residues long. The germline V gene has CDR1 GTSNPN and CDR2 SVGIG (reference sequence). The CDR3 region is CAWNPHSGNTIYF. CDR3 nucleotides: TGTGCCTGGAACCCACATTCTGGAAACACCATATATTTT.

Here the CDR3 DNA reads TGTGCCAGCAGTCCGCCCAAAGGGGTGGAGGGCTACACCTTC. This encodes CASSPPKGVEGYTF. The chain carries TRBV25-1 and TRBJ1-2, with D perhaps TRBD1 (5 bases). CDR1 is MGHDK and CDR2 is SYGVNS in the germline V gene. The CDR3 runs 14 residues. V was pared by 5 bases and J by 8 bases, with 18 bases between.

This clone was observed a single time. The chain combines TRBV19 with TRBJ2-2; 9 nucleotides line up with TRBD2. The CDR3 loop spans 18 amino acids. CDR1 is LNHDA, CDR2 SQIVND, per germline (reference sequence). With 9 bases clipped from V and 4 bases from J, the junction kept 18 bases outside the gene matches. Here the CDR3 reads CASPTRTSVRWATGELFF. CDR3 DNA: TGTGCCAGCCCGACCCGGACTAGCGTCCGTTGGGCCACCGGGGAGCTGTTTTTT.

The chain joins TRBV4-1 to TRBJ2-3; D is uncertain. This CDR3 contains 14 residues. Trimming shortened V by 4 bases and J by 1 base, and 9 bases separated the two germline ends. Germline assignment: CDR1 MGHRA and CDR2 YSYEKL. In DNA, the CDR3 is TGCGCCAGCAGCCCTAGGCAGGGCACAGATACGCAGTATTTT. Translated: CASSPRQGTDTQYF.

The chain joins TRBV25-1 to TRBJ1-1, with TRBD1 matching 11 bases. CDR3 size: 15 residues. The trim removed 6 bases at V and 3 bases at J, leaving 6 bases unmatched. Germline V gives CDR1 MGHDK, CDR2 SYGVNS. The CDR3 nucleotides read TGTGCCAGCAGGGGGACAGGGGGAAAACACACTGAAGCTTTCTTT. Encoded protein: CASRGTGGKHTEAFF.

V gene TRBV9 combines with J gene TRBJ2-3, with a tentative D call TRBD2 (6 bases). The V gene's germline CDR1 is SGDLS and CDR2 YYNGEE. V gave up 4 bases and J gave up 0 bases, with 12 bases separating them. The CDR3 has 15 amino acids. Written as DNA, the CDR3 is TGTGCCAGCAGCCCCGTCGGGACTAGCACAGATACGCAGTATTTT. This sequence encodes CASSPVGTSTDTQYF.

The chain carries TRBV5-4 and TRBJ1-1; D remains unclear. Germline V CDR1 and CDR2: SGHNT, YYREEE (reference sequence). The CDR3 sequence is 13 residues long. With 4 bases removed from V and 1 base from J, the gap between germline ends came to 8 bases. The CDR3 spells CASSMTGNTEAFF. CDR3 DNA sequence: TGTGCCAGCAGCATGACCGGGAACACTGAAGCTTTCTTT.

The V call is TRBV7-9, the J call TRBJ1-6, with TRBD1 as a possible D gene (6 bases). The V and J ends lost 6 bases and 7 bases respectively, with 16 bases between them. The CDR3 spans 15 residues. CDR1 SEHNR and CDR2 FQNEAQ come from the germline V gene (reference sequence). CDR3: CASSFLSTGNSPLHF. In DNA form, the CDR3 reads TGTGCCAGCAGTTTCTTATCCACAGGGAATTCACCCCTCCACTTT.

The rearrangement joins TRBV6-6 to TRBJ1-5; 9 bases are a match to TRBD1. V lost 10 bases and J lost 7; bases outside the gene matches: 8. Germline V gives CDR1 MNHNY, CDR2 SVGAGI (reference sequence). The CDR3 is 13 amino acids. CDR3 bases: TGTGCCACTGGGACAGGGATCGACCAGCCCCAGCATTTT. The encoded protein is CATGTGIDQPQHF.

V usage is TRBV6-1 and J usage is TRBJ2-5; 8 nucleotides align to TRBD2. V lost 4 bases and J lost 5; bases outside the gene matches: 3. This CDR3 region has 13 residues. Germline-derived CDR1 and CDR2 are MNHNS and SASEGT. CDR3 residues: CASSGTSLETQYF. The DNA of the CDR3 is TGTGCCAGCAGTGGGACTAGCTTGGAGACCCAGTACTTC.

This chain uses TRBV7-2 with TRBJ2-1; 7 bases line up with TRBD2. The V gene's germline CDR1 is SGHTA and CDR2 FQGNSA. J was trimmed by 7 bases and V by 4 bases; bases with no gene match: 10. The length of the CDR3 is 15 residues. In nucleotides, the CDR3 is TGTGCCAGCAGCTCCCAGCCGGGACTACAGAATGAGCAGTTCTTC. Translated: CASSSQPGLQNEQFF.

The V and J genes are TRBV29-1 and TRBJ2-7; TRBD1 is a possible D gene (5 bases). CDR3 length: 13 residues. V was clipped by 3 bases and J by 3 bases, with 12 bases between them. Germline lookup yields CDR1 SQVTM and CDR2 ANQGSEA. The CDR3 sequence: CSVESRVGYEQYF. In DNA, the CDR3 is TGCAGCGTTGAGTCCAGGGTGGGCTACGAGCAGTACTTC.